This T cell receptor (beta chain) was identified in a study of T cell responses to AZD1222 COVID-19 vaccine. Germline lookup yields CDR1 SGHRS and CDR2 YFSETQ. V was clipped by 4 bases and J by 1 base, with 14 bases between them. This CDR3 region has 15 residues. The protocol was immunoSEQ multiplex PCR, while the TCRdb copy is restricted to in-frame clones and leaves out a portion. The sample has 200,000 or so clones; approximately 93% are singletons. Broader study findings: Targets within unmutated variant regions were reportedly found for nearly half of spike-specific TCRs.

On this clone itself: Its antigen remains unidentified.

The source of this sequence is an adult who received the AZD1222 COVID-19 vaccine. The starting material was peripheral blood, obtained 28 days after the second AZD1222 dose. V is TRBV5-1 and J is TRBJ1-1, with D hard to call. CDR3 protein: CASSTSLVSNTEAFF. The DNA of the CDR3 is TGCGCCAGCAGCACTTCGTTGGTATCGAACACTGAAGCTTTCTTT.